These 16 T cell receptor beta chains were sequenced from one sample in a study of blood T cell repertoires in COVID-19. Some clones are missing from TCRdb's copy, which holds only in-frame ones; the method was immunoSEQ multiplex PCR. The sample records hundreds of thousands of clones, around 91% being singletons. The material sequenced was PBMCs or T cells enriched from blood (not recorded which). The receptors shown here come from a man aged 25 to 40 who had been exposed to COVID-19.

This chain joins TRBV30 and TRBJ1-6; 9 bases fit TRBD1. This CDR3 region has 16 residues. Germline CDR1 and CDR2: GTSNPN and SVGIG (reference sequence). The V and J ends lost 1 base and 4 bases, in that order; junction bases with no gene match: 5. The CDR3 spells CAWSARGTGYNSPLHF. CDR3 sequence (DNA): TGTGCCTGGAGTGCCCGAGGGACAGGGTATAATTCACCCCTCCACTTT.

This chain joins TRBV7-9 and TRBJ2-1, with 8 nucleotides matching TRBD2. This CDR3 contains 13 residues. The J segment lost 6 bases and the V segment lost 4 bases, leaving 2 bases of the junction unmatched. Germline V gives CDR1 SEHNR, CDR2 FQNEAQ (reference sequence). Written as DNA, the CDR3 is TGTGCCAGCAGCTCCGGGGGGGGCAATGAGCAGTTCTTC. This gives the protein CASSSGGGNEQFF.

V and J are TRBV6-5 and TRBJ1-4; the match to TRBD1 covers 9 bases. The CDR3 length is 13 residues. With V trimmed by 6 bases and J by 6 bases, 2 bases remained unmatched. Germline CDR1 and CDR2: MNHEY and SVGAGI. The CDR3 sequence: CASSRDRDEKLFF. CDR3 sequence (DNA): TGTGCCAGCAGCCGGGACAGGGATGAAAAACTGTTTTTT.

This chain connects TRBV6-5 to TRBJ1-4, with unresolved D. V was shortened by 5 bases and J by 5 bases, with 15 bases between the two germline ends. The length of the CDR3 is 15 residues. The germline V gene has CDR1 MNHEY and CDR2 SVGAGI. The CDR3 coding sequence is TGTGCCAGCAGTAAAAATCGGGATTCGAATGAAAAACTGTTTTTT. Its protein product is CASSKNRDSNEKLFF.

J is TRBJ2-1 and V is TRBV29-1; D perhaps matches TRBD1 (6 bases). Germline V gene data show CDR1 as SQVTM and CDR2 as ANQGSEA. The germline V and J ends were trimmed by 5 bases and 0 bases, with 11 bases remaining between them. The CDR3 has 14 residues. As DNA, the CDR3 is TGCAGCGTTTCCGACAGGAGCTCCTACAATGAGCAGTTCTTC. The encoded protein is CSVSDRSSYNEQFF.

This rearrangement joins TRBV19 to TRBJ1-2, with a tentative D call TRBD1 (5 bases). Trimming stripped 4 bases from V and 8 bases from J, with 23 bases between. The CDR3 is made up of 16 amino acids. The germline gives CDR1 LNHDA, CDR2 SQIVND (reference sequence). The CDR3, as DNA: TGTGCCAGTAGTAGTGTCAGGGCCTCGATACGAAACGGCTACACCTTC. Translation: CASSSVRASIRNGYTF.

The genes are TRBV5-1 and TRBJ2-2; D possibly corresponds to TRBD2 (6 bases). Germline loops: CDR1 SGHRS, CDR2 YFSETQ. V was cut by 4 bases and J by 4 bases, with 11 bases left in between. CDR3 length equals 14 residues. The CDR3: CASSLGTFTGELFF. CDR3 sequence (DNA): TGCGCCAGCAGCCTAGGGACTTTCACCGGGGAGCTGTTTTTT.

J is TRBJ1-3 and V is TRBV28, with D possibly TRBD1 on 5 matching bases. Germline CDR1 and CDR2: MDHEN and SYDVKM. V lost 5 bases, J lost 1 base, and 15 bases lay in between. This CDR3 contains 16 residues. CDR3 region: CASSQEQGGSGNTIYF. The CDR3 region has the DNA TGTGCCAGCAGTCAGGAGCAGGGCGGTTCTGGAAACACCATATATTTT.

CDR3 in DNA: TGTGCCAGCAGCTCGACGCGGGGTGGAAGTCAGCCCCAGCATTTT. Its translation: CASSSTRGGSQPQHF. The chain carries TRBV7-9 and TRBJ1-5, with no clear D. Germline V lookup: CDR1 SEHNR, CDR2 FQNEAQ (reference sequence). The V end lost 4 bases, the J end lost 6 bases, and 16 bases lay between the germline ends. The CDR3 loop spans 15 amino acids.

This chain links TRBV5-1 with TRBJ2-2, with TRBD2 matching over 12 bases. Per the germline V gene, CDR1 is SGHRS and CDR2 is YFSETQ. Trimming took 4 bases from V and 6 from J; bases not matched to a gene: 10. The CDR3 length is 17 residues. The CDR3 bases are TGCGCCAGCAGCATAAGACTAGCGGGGGTTCGGTCCGGGGAGCTGTTTTTT. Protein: CASSIRLAGVRSGELFF.

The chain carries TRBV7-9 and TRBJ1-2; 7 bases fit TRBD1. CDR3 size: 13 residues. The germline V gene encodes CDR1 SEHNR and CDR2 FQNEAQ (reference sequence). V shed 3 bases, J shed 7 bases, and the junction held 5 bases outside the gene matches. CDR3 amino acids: CASSFEQGSGYTF. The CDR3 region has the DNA TGTGCCAGCAGCTTCGAACAGGGGAGTGGCTACACCTTC.

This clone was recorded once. The CDR3 loop is CASSIRAGVYNEQFF. CDR3 sequence (DNA): TGTGCCAGTAGTATACGAGCGGGGGTATACAATGAGCAGTTCTTC. This rearrangement joins TRBV19 to TRBJ2-1; 8 bases agree with TRBD2. This CDR3 spans 15 amino acids. V gave up 2 bases and J gave up 4 bases; unmatched junction bases: 4. Germline values: CDR1 LNHDA, CDR2 SQIVND (reference sequence).

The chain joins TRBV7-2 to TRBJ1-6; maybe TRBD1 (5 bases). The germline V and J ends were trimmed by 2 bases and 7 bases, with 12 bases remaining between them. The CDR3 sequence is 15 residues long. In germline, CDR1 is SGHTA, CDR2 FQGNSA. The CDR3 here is CASSLLEQGNSPLHF. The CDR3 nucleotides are TGTGCCAGCAGCTTACTTGAGCAGGGAAATTCACCCCTCCACTTT.

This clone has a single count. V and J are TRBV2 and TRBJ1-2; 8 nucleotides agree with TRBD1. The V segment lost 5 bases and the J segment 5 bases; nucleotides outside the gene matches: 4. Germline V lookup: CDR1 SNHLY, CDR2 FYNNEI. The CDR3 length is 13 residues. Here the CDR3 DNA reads TGTGCCAGCAGTTCCACAGGGGGGTATGGCTACACCTTC. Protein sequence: CASSSTGGYGYTF.

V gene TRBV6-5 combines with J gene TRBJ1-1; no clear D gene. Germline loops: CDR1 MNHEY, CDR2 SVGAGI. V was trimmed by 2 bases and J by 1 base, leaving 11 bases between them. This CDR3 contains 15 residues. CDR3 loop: CASSYRPAGNTEAFF. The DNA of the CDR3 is TGTGCCAGCAGTTACCGCCCGGCAGGGAACACTGAAGCTTTCTTT.

The CDR3 protein is CASTLAGRKETQYF. DNA for the CDR3: TGCGCCAGCACCTTAGCGGGGAGGAAAGAGACCCAGTACTTC. V is TRBV5-1 and J is TRBJ2-5, with 8 nucleotides matching TRBD2. The CDR3 covers 14 residues. The junction had 7 bases not matched to a gene; V was cut back by 6 bases and J by 3 bases. Per the germline V gene, CDR1 is SGHRS and CDR2 is YFSETQ.